Many counts were recorded for the clone carrying this T cell receptor beta chain. Researchers attached unique molecular identifiers to individual cDNA molecules. TCRdb re-derived calls from the 5' RACE reads in MiXCR, one entry per CDR3 protein. The sample has about 46,000 distinct CDR3 sequences; approximately 5.9% are singletons. Germline CDR1 is MDHEN and CDR2 is SYDVKM. With 5 bases removed from V and 2 bases from J, the gap between germline ends came to 4 bases. This CDR3 comprises 11 residues. This entry belongs to a study of early T cells in non-severe SARS-CoV-2 infection. The source is an adult who was a healthcare worker with PCR-confirmed SARS-CoV-2 infection or an uninfected control (not recorded which). Specimen: whole blood, collected at baseline. V usage is TRBV28 and J usage is TRBJ2-7; D call uncertain. The CDR3 is CASSRPYEQYF. The CDR3 region has the DNA TGTGCCAGCAGTCGGCCCTACGAGCAGTACTTC. Based on the CDR3 plus reference TRBV28 and TRBJ2-7, the full variable domain is DVKVTQSSRYLVKRTGEKVFLECVQDMDHENMFWYRQDPGLGLRLIYFSYDVKMKEKGDIPEGYSVSREKKERFSLILESASTNQTSMYLCASSRPYEQYFGPGTRLTVT.